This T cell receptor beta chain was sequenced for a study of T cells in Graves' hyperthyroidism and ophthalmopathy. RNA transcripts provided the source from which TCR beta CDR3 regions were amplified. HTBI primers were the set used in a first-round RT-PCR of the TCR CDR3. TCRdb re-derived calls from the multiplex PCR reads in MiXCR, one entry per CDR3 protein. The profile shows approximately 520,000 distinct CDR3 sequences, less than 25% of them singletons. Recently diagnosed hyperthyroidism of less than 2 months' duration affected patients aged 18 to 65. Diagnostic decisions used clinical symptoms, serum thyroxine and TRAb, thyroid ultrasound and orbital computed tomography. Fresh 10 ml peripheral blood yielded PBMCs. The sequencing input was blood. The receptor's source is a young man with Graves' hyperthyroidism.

The CDR3 DNA reads as TGCAGTGCTAGAGATGGGGCGGGGATGAACACTGAAGCTTTCTTT. It specifies CSARDGAGMNTEAFF. This chain uses TRBV20-1 with TRBJ1-1; perhaps TRBD1 as D (5 bases). The CDR3 covers 15 residues. V lost 0 bases to trimming and J lost 0 bases, with 11 bases between them. The germline gives CDR1 DFQATT, CDR2 SNEGSKA (reference sequence).